This T cell receptor beta chain is from a study of OX40 agonist ivuxolimab in advanced cancers. Study in general: Hepatocellular carcinoma, melanoma, renal cell or head and neck cancer affected the dose-escalation patients. Prior anti-PD-1, anti-PD-L1 or anti-CTLA-4 therapy was allowed; 40% had some. Whole-study results and caveats: Some nonresponders likewise displayed low normalized T-cell clonal expansion. Patients with a partial response at 0.1-3.0 mg/kg had among the lowest clonal expansion.

This CDR3 is built from 13 residues. Between the trimmed V and J ends, which lost 7 bases and 4 bases, there was a span of 13 bases. CDR1 is SNHLY and CDR2 is FYNNEI in the germline V gene. The method was immunoSEQ multiplex PCR; TCRdb's version includes in-frame clones alone and lacks a portion of them. Counted here are about 58,000 clones, about 88% occurring once; the ten biggest clones make up roughly 1.1%. Worth noting for this clone: Its antigen remains unknown.

This chain joins TRBV2 and TRBJ1-1; D gene unclear. This receptor was obtained from an adult with an advanced solid tumor such as melanoma, head and neck, liver or kidney cancer. The sequencing here drew on CD4+ or CD8+ T cells sorted from blood, taken in a trial of the OX40 agonist ivuxolimab. The CDR3 reads CASNLGLSTEAFF. The CDR3 DNA is TGTGCCAGCAATTTAGGGTTGAGCACTGAAGCTTTCTTT.